A single sample is the source of the 20 T cell receptor beta chains below, sequenced in a study of blood T cell repertoires in COVID-19. Assay used: immunoSEQ multiplex PCR; TCRdb lists only in-frame clones, some missing. The sample comprises 130,000 to 150,000 clones, 76% of which are singletons, and 4.2% rests with the top ten. Sequenced input: peripheral blood. Receptors were obtained from a man between 60 and 70 years old with acute or convalescent COVID-19.

This clone showed up just a few times. The chain links TRBV28 to TRBJ2-2; a weak D match, TRBD2 (5 bases). CDR1 is MDHEN, CDR2 SYDVKM, per germline. V was shortened by 7 bases and J by 6 bases, with 15 bases between the two germline ends. The CDR3 is made up of 14 amino acids. CDR3: CASKTQAVAGELFF. CDR3 DNA sequence: TGTGCCAGCAAGACCCAAGCGGTCGCCGGGGAGCTGTTTTTT.

This chain joins TRBV7-2 and TRBJ2-7; 9 bases line up with TRBD2. CDR3 size: 14 residues. From germline, CDR1 is SGHTA and CDR2 FQGNSA. The junction had 1 base not matched to a gene; V was cut back by 1 base and J by 3 bases. This CDR3 reads CASSLGTSVYEQYF. CDR3 nucleotide sequence: TGTGCCAGCAGCTTAGGGACTAGCGTCTACGAGCAGTACTTC.

The chain recombines TRBV3-1 (or the pseudogene TRBV3-2) with TRBJ2-7; D may be TRBD2 (5 bases). The V end was cut by 4 bases, the J end by 4 bases, with 20 bases between. In germline, CDR1 is LGHDT, CDR2 YNNKEL (reference sequence). The CDR3 is 16 residues long. Written as DNA, the CDR3 is TGTGCCAGCAGCCCTCGGGGAAAAAGGGCGGAGTACGAGCAGTACTTC. This sequence encodes CASSPRGKRAEYEQYF.

The table lists this clone with a count of one. V is TRBV18 and J is TRBJ1-2, with TRBD1 matching 9 bases. CDR1 is KGHSH and CDR2 is LQKENI in the germline V gene. The ends lost 6 bases at V and 5 bases at J; junction bases unmatched: 4. The CDR3 runs to 13 residues. This CDR3 reads CASSAGTGYGYTF. The CDR3 nucleotides are TGTGCCAGCTCCGCCGGGACAGGGTATGGCTACACCTTC.

This clone turned up a few times. V and J are TRBV19 and TRBJ1-2, with D possibly being TRBD1 (6 bases). This CDR3 has 15 residues. Trimming pared 7 bases from V and 4 bases from J, leaving 19 bases between. Germline lookup yields CDR1 LNHDA and CDR2 SQIVND (reference sequence). The CDR3 protein is CASTYGSGAGYGYTF. The CDR3 DNA follows: TGTGCCAGTACTTACGGCTCAGGGGCAGGCTATGGCTACACCTTC.

This clone has only one observation. The V call is TRBV7-9, the J call TRBJ2-7; D is unresolved. V was pared by 2 bases and J by 4 bases, with 3 bases between. Per germline, CDR1 SEHNR and CDR2 FQNEAQ (reference sequence). This CDR3 spans 11 amino acids. CDR3 sequence: CASSLRYEQYF. The CDR3 DNA reads TGTGCCAGCAGCTTACGTTACGAGCAGTACTTC.

The chain carries TRBV3-1 (or the pseudogene TRBV3-2) and TRBJ2-7; TRBD2 matches 7 bases. CDR1 and CDR2 (germline): LGHDT, YNNKEL (reference sequence). Trimming took 1 base from V and 3 from J; bases not matched to a gene: 3. CDR3 length: 14 amino acids. The DNA for the CDR3 is TGTGCCAGCAGCCAAGGGGGGGGTCTCTACGAGCAGTACTTC. This gives the protein CASSQGGGLYEQYF.

Judged by abundance, this clone is medium-sized. The rearrangement uses TRBV24-1 and TRBJ1-2, with 7 bases aligning to TRBD1. The junction had 8 bases not matched to a gene; V was cut back by 4 bases and J by 4 bases. There are 15 residues in the CDR3. CDR1 and CDR2 (germline): KGHDR, SFDVKD. The CDR3 DNA reads as TGTGCCACCAGTGACCGGACAGGAGGTCGCTATGGCTACACCTTC. This codes for CATSDRTGGRYGYTF.

The V call is TRBV5-1, the J call TRBJ2-1, with D uncertain. Germline lookup yields CDR1 SGHRS and CDR2 YFSETQ. V shed 7 bases and J shed 0 bases, with 14 bases lying between them. The CDR3 spans 15 residues. The CDR3 loop reads CASQDGQSSYNEQFF. CDR3 nucleotide sequence: TGCGCCAGCCAAGATGGGCAGAGCTCCTACAATGAGCAGTTCTTC.

The rearrangement uses TRBV6-1 and TRBJ2-7; 12 bases are shared with TRBD1. J was trimmed by 7 bases and V by 3 bases; bases with no gene match: 10. Looked up from germline, CDR1 is MNHNS and CDR2 is SASEGT. This CDR3 spans 16 amino acids. The CDR3 is CASSDGVGQGAGEQYF. In nucleotides, the CDR3 is TGTGCCAGCAGTGATGGGGTGGGACAGGGGGCTGGTGAGCAGTACTTC.

This clone was counted a single time. This chain connects TRBV12-5 to TRBJ2-2; D possibly corresponds to TRBD2 (7 bases). Germline values: CDR1 LGHNT, CDR2 FRNRAP. V lost 7 bases and J 6 bases, leaving 12 bases between the germline ends. The CDR3 runs to 13 residues. The CDR3 region is CASAGEGAGELFF. Here the CDR3 DNA reads TGTGCTAGTGCCGGGGAGGGGGCCGGGGAGCTGTTTTTT.

The rearrangement uses TRBV5-6 and TRBJ2-1; 8 nucleotides line up with TRBD2. The CDR3 contains 15 residues. V lost 0 bases and J lost 10; bases outside the gene matches: 9. CDR1 is SGHDT and CDR2 is YYEEEE in the germline V gene. The chain's CDR3 is CASSLVREGQEEQFF. The CDR3 DNA sequence: TGTGCCAGCAGCTTGGTCCGGGAGGGCCAAGAAGAGCAGTTCTTC.

The CDR3 DNA reads as TGTGCCAGCAGTTCCGCCGCAGGGAACTCCTACGAGCAGTACTTC. As protein: CASSSAAGNSYEQYF. The J gene is TRBJ2-7, the V gene TRBV27, with D perhaps matching TRBD1 (5 bases). There are 15 residues in the CDR3. V lost 4 bases and J 0 bases, leaving 13 bases between the germline ends. Germline CDR1 MNHEY, CDR2 SMNVEV (reference sequence).

The CDR3 bases are TGCGCCAGCAGCCAAGGTGAGCGGAAGGCTACCCGAAATGGCTACACCTTC. It translates to CASSQGERKATRNGYTF. The chain combines TRBV4-1 with TRBJ1-2; D gene ambiguous. Germline V gene data show CDR1 as MGHRA and CDR2 as YSYEKL. CDR3 length: 17 residues. The V end was cut by 1 base, the J end by 6 bases, with 21 bases between.

V is TRBV12-3 or TRBV12-4 and J is TRBJ1-1; 9 positions agree with TRBD1. The CDR3 consists of 12 residues. Trimming removed 5 bases from V and 10 bases from J; junction bases left unmatched: 5. CDR3 sequence: CASSLTQGAAFF. The CDR3 nucleotides are TGTGCCAGCAGTCTTACACAGGGGGCAGCTTTCTTT.

This chain uses TRBV24-1 with TRBJ1-5; D is undetermined. Trimming removed 4 bases at V and 3 bases at J, with 9 bases between. CDR1 is KGHDR, CDR2 SFDVKD, per germline. The CDR3 has 14 residues. CDR3 sequence (DNA): TGTGCCACCAGTGACGAGAGTTACAATCAGCCCCAGCATTTT. Translated, it gives CATSDESYNQPQHF.

The rearrangement joins TRBV3-1 (or the pseudogene TRBV3-2) to TRBJ2-1, with TRBD2 identical over 7 bases. Germline V gene data show CDR1 as LGHDT and CDR2 as YNNKEL (reference sequence). There are 16 residues in the CDR3. The trim removed 1 base at V and 6 bases at J, leaving 9 bases unmatched. CDR3 in amino acids: CASSQVVGGLRNEQFF. CDR3 nucleotide sequence: TGTGCCAGCAGCCAAGTCGTGGGAGGGCTCCGCAATGAGCAGTTCTTC.

The rearrangement joins TRBV7-6 to TRBJ2-7; D possibly corresponds to TRBD1 (6 bases). Germline V CDR1 and CDR2: SGHVS, FNYEAQ. V gave up 4 bases and J gave up 6 bases, with 10 bases separating them. The length of the CDR3 is 12 residues. The chain's CDR3 is CASSWGLSEQYF. The CDR3 DNA follows: TGTGCCAGCAGCTGGGGGCTAAGCGAGCAGTACTTC.

This clone has just one count. CDR3 DNA: TGTGCCAGTACTAGCGGGACCCCCTACGAGCAGTACTTC. As protein: CASTSGTPYEQYF. The chain employs TRBV2 and TRBJ2-7, with 10 bases matching TRBD2. This CDR3 region has 13 residues. CDR1 SNHLY and CDR2 FYNNEI come from the germline V gene. V lost 9 bases, J lost 2 bases, and 4 bases stayed unmatched.

The chain couples TRBV4-2 to TRBJ2-7; D perhaps matches TRBD2 (6 bases). V was clipped by 0 bases and J by 2 bases, with 17 bases between them. The length of the CDR3 is 17 residues. Germline loops: CDR1 LGHNA, CDR2 YNFKEQ. The CDR3, as DNA: TGTGCCAGCAGCCAAGATTTTGGAGCGGGTATCGCCTACGAGCAGTACTTC. Protein: CASSQDFGAGIAYEQYF.